This T cell receptor beta chain was retrieved from a study of a mutant IDH1 vaccine in newly diagnosed glioma. The CDR3 has 14 residues. CDR1 is KGHSH and CDR2 is LQKENI in the germline V gene. V lost 3 bases, J lost 1 base, and 3 bases stayed unmatched. Method: immunoSEQ multiplex PCR; TCRdb's copy keeps in-frame clones and lacks some. The sample comprises about 56,000 clones, less than 80% of which are singletons, and roughly 5% rests with the top ten. The table lists this clone with a few counts. What it binds is unknown. Regarding time point: week 47, end of study. It was 300 ug of mutant IDH1 20-mer peptide that made up each vaccine dose, given with topical imiquimod.

V usage is TRBV18 and J usage is TRBJ2-7; the match to TRBD1 covers 7 bases. Sequencing was performed on PBMCs, taken from a glioma patient whose treatment included an IDH1 peptide vaccine. This receptor was taken from a man aged 50 to 60 with glioma. CDR3 residues: CASSPGTESYEQYF. The CDR3 coding sequence is TGTGCCAGCTCACCCGGGACAGAATCCTACGAGCAGTACTTC.